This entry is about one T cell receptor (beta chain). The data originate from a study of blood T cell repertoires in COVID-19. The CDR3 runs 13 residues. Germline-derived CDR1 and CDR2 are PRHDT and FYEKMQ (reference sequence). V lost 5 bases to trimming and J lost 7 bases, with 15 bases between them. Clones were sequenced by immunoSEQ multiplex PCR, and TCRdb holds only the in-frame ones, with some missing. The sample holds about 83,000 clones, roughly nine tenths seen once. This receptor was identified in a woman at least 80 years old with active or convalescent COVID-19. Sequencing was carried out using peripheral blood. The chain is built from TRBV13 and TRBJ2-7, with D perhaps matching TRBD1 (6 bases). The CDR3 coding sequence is TGTGCCAGCAGCCCAACAAGGGGGACAGAGCAGTACTTC. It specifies CASSPTRGTEQYF.